The subject of this entry is one T cell receptor beta chain. The data were produced by immunoSEQ multiplex PCR, yet TCRdb's version contains in-frame clones alone and is incomplete. The sample consists of a few hundred thousand clones, 75% to 90% of them appearing once. This sample is drawn from a study of blood T cell repertoires in COVID-19. This CDR3 contains 13 residues. V dropped 2 bases and J dropped 9 bases, with 13 bases sitting between them. Germline V gene sequence: CDR1 SNHLY, CDR2 FYNNEI. The genes are TRBV2 and TRBJ1-2; D is perhaps TRBD1 (6 bases). The sample consisted of PBMCs or T cells enriched from blood (not recorded which). The origin of this receptor is a man between 40 and 49 years old who had recovered from COVID-19. CDR3 DNA sequence: TGTGCCAGCAGTGAATTGGGGGGGCTAAGCTACACCTTC. Amino acids: CASSELGGLSYTF.